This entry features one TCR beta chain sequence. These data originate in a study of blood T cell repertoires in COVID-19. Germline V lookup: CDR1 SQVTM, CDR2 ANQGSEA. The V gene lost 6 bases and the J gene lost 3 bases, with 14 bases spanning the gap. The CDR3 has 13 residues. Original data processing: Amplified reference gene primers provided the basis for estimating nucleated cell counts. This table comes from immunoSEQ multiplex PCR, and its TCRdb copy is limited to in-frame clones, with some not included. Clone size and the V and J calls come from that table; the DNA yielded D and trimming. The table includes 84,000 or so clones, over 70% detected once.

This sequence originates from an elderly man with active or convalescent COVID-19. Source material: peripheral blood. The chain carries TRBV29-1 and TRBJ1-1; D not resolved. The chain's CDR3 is CSVLAGGDTEAFF. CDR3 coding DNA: TGCAGCGTGCTGGCAGGCGGGGACACTGAAGCTTTCTTT.